The 28 T cell receptor beta chains listed next were all sequenced from one sample in a study of cytomegalovirus exposure and HLA in healthy donors. In the PCR, 60 Vbeta and 13 Jbeta primers were used. Using immunoSEQ multiplex PCR, the repertoire was profiled, and TCRdb retains in-frame clones only, with some absent. This table has roughly 190,000 clones, approximately 65% appearing once. The sample consisted of PBMCs. The receptor source for this set is a man in his forties in good health and CMV-seronegative.

V is TRBV5-1 and J is TRBJ2-2, with 7 nucleotides matching TRBD2. The germline CDR1 and CDR2 sequences are SGHRS and YFSETQ. CDR3 length: 16 amino acids. V gave up 2 bases and J gave up 0 bases; unmatched junction bases: 4. The CDR3 loop reads CASSFSGGSNTGELFF. The CDR3, as DNA: TGCGCCAGCAGCTTTTCCGGGGGGTCGAACACCGGGGAGCTGTTTTTT. Together with reference TRBV5-1 and TRBJ2-2, the CDR3 gives the full variable domain: KAGVTQTPRYLIKTRGQQVTLSCSPISGHRSVSWYQQTPGQGLQFLFEYFSETQRNKGNFPGRFSGRQFSNSRSEMNVSTLELGDSALYLCASSFSGGSNTGELFFGEGSRLTVL.

The chain recombines TRBV27 with TRBJ2-7, with 8 bases matching TRBD1. The germline gives CDR1 MNHEY, CDR2 SMNVEV (reference sequence). V shed 3 bases, J shed 4 bases, and the junction held 8 bases outside the gene matches. The CDR3 runs 15 residues. CDR3 DNA: TGTGCCAGCAGTTTGACAGGGGACGGAATTTACGAGCAGTACTTC. It codes for CASSLTGDGIYEQYF.

The chain employs TRBV7-9 and TRBJ2-7; D is perhaps TRBD2 (5 bases). Germline V gene lookup returns CDR1 SEHNR and CDR2 FQNEAQ (reference sequence). Trimming shortened V by 5 bases and J by 6 bases, and 11 bases separated the two germline ends. This CDR3 contains 12 residues. In nucleotides, the CDR3 is TGTGCCAGCAGCCCCCCGGGATCCGAGCAGTACTTC. Translation: CASSPPGSEQYF. Full variable domain (outside the CDR3, taken from reference TRBV7-9 and TRBJ2-7): DTGVSQNPRHKITKRGQNVTFRCDPISEHNRLYWYRQTLGQGPEFLTYFQNEAQLEKSRLLSDRFSAERPKGSFSTLEIQRTEQGDSAMYLCASSPPGSEQYFGPGTRLTVT.

The V call is TRBV4-3, the J call TRBJ2-7; D gene ambiguous. CDR1 and CDR2 from the germline V gene are LGHNA and YSLEER. Trimming cost V 0 bases and J 0 bases, with 6 bases left between them. This CDR3 comprises 14 residues. The CDR3 reads CASSQDSFSYEQYF. The CDR3 DNA is TGCGCCAGCAGCCAAGATAGTTTCTCCTACGAGCAGTACTTC.

The chain couples TRBV27 to TRBJ2-1, with TRBD2 matching 14 bases. V shed 6 bases and J 9 bases; nucleotides not matched to a gene: 7. CDR3 size: 15 residues. The germline V gene encodes CDR1 MNHEY and CDR2 SMNVEV (reference sequence). CDR3 bases: TGTGCCAGCAGGCTGGGACTAGCGGGAGCCTCTGAGCAGTTCTTC. It specifies CASRLGLAGASEQFF.

The CDR3 nucleotides read TGTGCCAGCAGCGGCCTAGCGCTGACCAGCACAGATACGCAGTATTTT. This gives the protein CASSGLALTSTDTQYF. The chain links TRBV2 to TRBJ2-3; tentatively, D is TRBD2 (6 bases). Deletions cut 6 bases from V and 0 bases from J, with 16 bases between. CDR3 length equals 16 residues. The germline gives CDR1 SNHLY, CDR2 FYNNEI.

This chain links TRBV5-4 with TRBJ2-1; D is ambiguous. The V gene's germline CDR1 is SGHNT and CDR2 YYREEE (reference sequence). There are 14 residues in the CDR3. V lost 0 bases, J lost 4 bases, and 8 bases lay in between. This chain's CDR3 is CASSLEANYNEQFF. The CDR3 coding sequence is TGTGCCAGCAGCTTGGAAGCTAATTACAATGAGCAGTTCTTC.

This clone showed up just once. The gene calls are TRBV7-2 and TRBJ2-5; TRBD1 aligns across 9 bases. The CDR3 is made up of 15 amino acids. Germline-derived CDR1 and CDR2 are SGHTA and FQGNSA. Trimming took 0 bases from V and 4 from J; bases not matched to a gene: 3. CDR3 amino acids: CASSLAADRGETQYF. The DNA for the CDR3 is TGTGCCAGCAGCTTAGCGGCGGACAGGGGAGAGACCCAGTACTTC.

The J gene is TRBJ2-7, the V gene TRBV28; 7 nucleotides agree with TRBD1. J lost 4 bases, V lost 7 bases, and 13 bases had no gene match. CDR3 length equals 15 residues. Germline V gene data show CDR1 as MDHEN and CDR2 as SYDVKM. CDR3 sequence: CASKPPGQSYYEQYF. In DNA, the CDR3 is TGTGCCAGCAAACCCCCGGGACAGAGTTATTACGAGCAGTACTTC. Full variable domain (remainder filled in from reference TRBV28 and TRBJ2-7): DVKVTQSSRYLVKRTGEKVFLECVQDMDHENMFWYRQDPGLGLRLIYFSYDVKMKEKGDIPEGYSVSREKKERFSLILESASTNQTSMYLCASKPPGQSYYEQYFGPGTRLTVT.

The chain combines TRBV19 with TRBJ1-5; tentative D call: TRBD1 (6 bases). There are 16 residues in the CDR3. Trimming removed 5 bases from V and 0 bases from J, with 14 bases in between. Germline loops: CDR1 LNHDA, CDR2 SQIVND (reference sequence). CDR3 sequence: CASSPRTENSNQPQHF. The DNA of the CDR3 is TGTGCCAGTAGTCCCCGGACAGAGAATAGCAATCAGCCCCAGCATTTT.

This chain uses TRBV28 with TRBJ2-2; 9 positions match TRBD2. J lost 2 bases, V lost 1 base, and 2 bases had no gene match. Germline V gene lookup returns CDR1 MDHEN and CDR2 SYDVKM. The CDR3 is made up of 16 amino acids. CDR3 sequence: CASSLSAGGNTGELFF. The CDR3 DNA is TGTGCCAGCAGTTTATCAGCGGGGGGTAACACCGGGGAGCTGTTTTTT.

The V gene is TRBV27, the J gene TRBJ2-7; TRBD1 matches 9 bases. CDR3 length equals 15 residues. Germline loops: CDR1 MNHEY, CDR2 SMNVEV (reference sequence). Trimming cost V 3 bases and J 7 bases; bases outside gene matches: 10. The CDR3 bases are TGTGCCAGCAGTTTTAAGGGACAGGGCTCGAAAGAGCAGTACTTC. This translates into CASSFKGQGSKEQYF.

This clone was picked up a small number of times. The genes are TRBV9 and TRBJ1-5; D unclear. With 4 bases removed from V and 0 bases from J, the gap between germline ends came to 11 bases. Germline V gene data show CDR1 as SGDLS and CDR2 as YYNGEE. CDR3 length: 15 amino acids. CDR3: CASSPRGNSNQPQHF. The CDR3 DNA follows: TGTGCCAGCAGCCCCCGCGGTAATAGCAATCAGCCCCAGCATTTT.

This clone came up a few times. CDR3 loop: CASRQDLNTEAFF. CDR3 nucleotide sequence: TGTGCCAGCAGACAGGACCTTAACACTGAAGCTTTCTTT. The chain carries TRBV6-1 and TRBJ1-1, with D perhaps matching TRBD1 (5 bases). Germline-derived CDR1 and CDR2 are MNHNS and SASEGT. The CDR3 extends over 13 amino acids. Trimming removed 6 bases from V and 2 bases from J, with 10 bases in between.

The gene calls are TRBV27 and TRBJ1-6, with 8 bases matching TRBD1. Per germline, CDR1 MNHEY and CDR2 SMNVEV (reference sequence). CDR3 length equals 17 residues. V lost 4 bases and J lost 1; bases outside the gene matches: 6. This chain's CDR3 is CASSSPGGASYNSPLHF. For the CDR3, the DNA is TGTGCCAGCAGTTCACCAGGGGGCGCGTCCTATAATTCACCCCTCCACTTT.

As for this clone: Compared with germline, one end of the junction differs, possibly owing to a read error. DNA for the CDR3: TGTGTCAGCAGCTTAGACACGAACACTGAAGCTTTCTTT. Translated, it gives CVSSLDTNTEAFF. The chain is built from TRBV7-6 and TRBJ1-1, with D hard to call. Germline loops: CDR1 SGHVS, CDR2 FNYEAQ. CDR3 size: 13 residues.

This rearrangement joins TRBV12-2 to TRBJ2-7; the listed D gene, TRBD2, was not tested against the DNA. TRBV12-2 is assigned pseudogene status. The CDR3 runs 13 residues. In nucleotides, the CDR3 is TGTGCGACGTCGGGGGAGAAGGCCTACGAGCAGTACTTC. Amino acid sequence: CATSGEKAYEQYF.

The V call is TRBV29-1, the J call TRBJ1-1; 7 bases map to TRBD1. CDR3 length equals 14 residues. Germline CDR1 and CDR2: SQVTM and ANQGSEA. J was trimmed by 0 bases and V by 6 bases; bases with no gene match: 7. The CDR3 DNA reads TGCAGCGTCCGAGGGGGCGGTGTGAACACTGAAGCTTTCTTT. It encodes CSVRGGGVNTEAFF.

V usage is TRBV19 and J usage is TRBJ1-5, with D hard to call. The ends were cut back, 3 bases at V and 7 bases at J, with 7 bases in the middle. The CDR3 sequence is 12 residues long. The germline V gene encodes CDR1 LNHDA and CDR2 SQIVND (reference sequence). This chain's CDR3 is CASSITRQPQHF. CDR3 coding DNA: TGTGCCAGTAGTATTACGAGGCAGCCCCAGCATTTT.

This clone was picked up one time. This rearrangement joins TRBV15 to TRBJ1-3; 9 bases fit TRBD1. CDR3 size: 16 residues. The junction had 3 bases not matched to a gene; V was cut back by 1 base and J by 2 bases. Germline CDR1 LNHNV, CDR2 YYDKDF (reference sequence). CDR3 sequence (DNA): TGTGCCACCAGCAGAGGGGACAGGGTGGCTGGAAACACCATATATTTT. It translates to CATSRGDRVAGNTIYF. The variable domain in full, with the rest retrieved from reference TRBV15 and TRBJ1-3, is DAMVIQNPRYQVTQFGKPVTLSCSQTLNHNVMYWYQQKSSQAPKLLFHYYDKDFNNEADTPDNFQSRRPNTSFCFLDIRSPGLGDTAMYLCATSRGDRVAGNTIYFGEGSWLTVV.

This sequence joins TRBV7-3 and TRBJ2-2, with a possible D match to TRBD2 (7 bases). CDR1 and CDR2 (germline): SGHTA, FQGTGA. The CDR3 loop spans 16 amino acids. The V and J ends lost 0 bases and 7 bases respectively, with 15 bases between them. The CDR3 loop reads CASSLTGGARDGELFF. CDR3 sequence (DNA): TGTGCCAGCAGCTTAACGGGGGGGGCACGGGACGGGGAGCTGTTTTTT.

The CDR3 DNA sequence: TGCGCCAGCAGCCAGTACCGGGACTCCTATAATTCACCCCTCCACTTT. Amino acids: CASSQYRDSYNSPLHF. V and J are TRBV4-1 and TRBJ1-6; D unclear. CDR3 length: 16 residues. Germline CDR1 and CDR2: MGHRA and YSYEKL. Trimming took off 3 bases at V and 0 bases at J, with 9 bases between the two ends.

This sequence joins TRBV5-1 and TRBJ2-5; 7 positions agree with TRBD1. TRBJ2-7 explains the end of the DNA better; the J call may be wrong. CDR3 length equals 13 residues. CDR1 and CDR2 (germline): SGHRS, YFSETQ. CDR3 protein: CASSLRDRDEQYF. The CDR3 DNA sequence: TGCGCCAGCAGCTTGCGGGACAGAGACGAGCAGTACTTC.

This chain uses TRBV4-2 with TRBJ2-5, with D possibly being TRBD2 (6 bases). The germline gives CDR1 LGHNA, CDR2 YNFKEQ. Trimming shortened V by 0 bases and J by 1 base, and 12 bases separated the two germline ends. This CDR3 comprises 16 residues. In nucleotides, the CDR3 is TGTGCCAGCAGCCAAGATCTGGGGACTCCCCAAGAGACCCAGTACTTC. Amino acid sequence: CASSQDLGTPQETQYF.

The chain carries TRBV6-6 and TRBJ2-1; 7 nucleotides line up with TRBD2. CDR1 is MNHNY, CDR2 SVGAGI, per germline (reference sequence). This CDR3 has 15 residues. Trimming took 4 bases from V and 7 from J; bases not matched to a gene: 10. The CDR3 sequence is CASSLRDYTENEQFF. CDR3 nucleotide sequence: TGTGCCAGCAGTTTGCGGGACTATACTGAGAATGAGCAGTTCTTC.

V is TRBV6-5 and J is TRBJ2-3, with TRBD2 as a possible D gene (6 bases). From germline, CDR1 is MNHEY and CDR2 SVGAGI. V was cut by 7 bases and J by 6 bases, with 17 bases left in between. There are 14 residues in the CDR3. The CDR3, as DNA: TGTGCCAGCATGGGGGGACGGCTAAGGGATACGCAGTATTTT. It translates to CASMGGRLRDTQYF.

The chain combines TRBV18 with TRBJ1-6; D call uncertain. Trimming removed 6 bases from V and 5 bases from J, with 14 bases in between. Germline assignment: CDR1 KGHSH and CDR2 LQKENI. The CDR3 is 15 residues long. This chain's CDR3 is CASSPTGGNNSPLHF. As DNA, the CDR3 is TGTGCCAGCTCCCCAACGGGAGGTAATAATTCACCCCTCCACTTT. The full variable domain, its missing parts supplied by reference TRBV18 and TRBJ1-6, is NAGVMQNPRHLVRRRGQEARLRCSPMKGHSHVYWYRQLPEEGLKFMVYLQKENIIDESGMPKERFSAEFPKEGPSILRIQQVVRGDSAAYFCASSPTGGNNSPLHFGNGTRLTVT.

The chain uses TRBV23-1 and TRBJ1-3, with 9 bases aligning to TRBD1. TRBV23-1 is an ORF, with its function uncertain. The CDR3 runs 17 residues. The V and J ends lost 0 bases and 6 bases, in that order; junction bases with no gene match: 9. The CDR3 protein is CASSQSQQGATENTIYF. The DNA for the CDR3 is TGCGCCAGCAGTCAATCGCAACAGGGGGCGACAGAAAACACCATATATTTT.